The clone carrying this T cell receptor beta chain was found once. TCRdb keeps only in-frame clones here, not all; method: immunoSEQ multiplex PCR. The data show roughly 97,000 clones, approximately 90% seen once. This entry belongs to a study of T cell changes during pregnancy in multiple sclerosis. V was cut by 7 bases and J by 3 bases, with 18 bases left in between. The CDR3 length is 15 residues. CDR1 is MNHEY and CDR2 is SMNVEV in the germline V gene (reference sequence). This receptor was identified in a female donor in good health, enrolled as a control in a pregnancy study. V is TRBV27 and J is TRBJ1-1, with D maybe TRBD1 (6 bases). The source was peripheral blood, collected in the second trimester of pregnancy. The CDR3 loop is CASNPWGGADTEAFF. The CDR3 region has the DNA TGTGCCAGCAACCCCTGGGGGGGCGCAGACACTGAAGCTTTCTTT.